The TCR beta chain under discussion was sequenced for a study of control samples from healthy donors and cancer patients. The method was immunoSEQ multiplex PCR; TCRdb's version includes in-frame clones alone and lacks a portion of them. This sample's table reports about 200,000 clones. The CDR3 totals 15 residues. The germline V gene encodes CDR1 SGHKS and CDR2 YYEKEE (reference sequence). Trimming removed 0 bases from V and 0 bases from J, with 7 bases in between. This chain links TRBV5-5 with TRBJ2-1, with unresolved D. This clonotype was obtained from a woman in her twenties or thirties in good health. The sample was blood. The CDR3 DNA reads TGTGCCAGCAGCTTGGCCTATTCCTCCTACAATGAGCAGTTCTTC. It specifies CASSLAYSSYNEQFF.